A single sample gave rise to the 22 T cell receptor beta chains below, sequenced in a study of radiotherapy plus CTLA-4 blockade in lung cancer. Repertoires were generated with immunoSEQ multiplex PCR, while TCRdb's copy carries only in-frame clones and drops some. The repertoire consists of tens of thousands of clones, with more than 60% occurring once and the leading ten covering 7% to 9.5%. Material: peripheral blood, obtained from a patient treated with radiotherapy plus ipilimumab. The receptors here all came from a human donor with non-small cell lung cancer who had stable disease on radiotherapy plus ipilimumab.

V gene TRBV11-2 combines with J gene TRBJ2-7, with D perhaps matching TRBD1 or TRBD2 (6 bases each). The CDR3 extends over 14 amino acids. V dropped 1 base and J dropped 3 bases, with 10 bases sitting between them. Germline loops: CDR1 SGHAT, CDR2 FQNNGV. The CDR3 DNA reads TGTGCCAGCAGCTTAGGGGGGGCGAGCTACGAGCAGTACGTC. Residues: CASSLGGASYEQYV.

This chain links TRBV4-1 with TRBJ1-1; D uncertain. V dropped 1 base and J dropped 2 bases, with 11 bases sitting between them. This CDR3 has 15 amino acids. Germline V gene data show CDR1 as MGHRA and CDR2 as YSYEKL. The CDR3 here is CASSQVWAVNTEAFF. The CDR3 DNA reads as TGCGCCAGCAGCCAAGTTTGGGCCGTCAACACTGAAGCTTTCTTT.

This clone was counted between two and nine times. The chain uses TRBV5-4 and TRBJ2-2; 7 bases align to TRBD1. The trim removed 0 bases at V and 1 base at J, leaving 6 bases unmatched. Germline V gives CDR1 SGHNT, CDR2 YYREEE (reference sequence). CDR3 length: 17 amino acids. The CDR3 DNA sequence: TGTGCCAGCAGCTTGGCCGGTCAGGGGGTGAACACCGGGGAGCTGTTTTTT. It yields the protein CASSLAGQGVNTGELFF.

The CDR3 reads CAWIPPSNEKLFF. The CDR3 region has the DNA TGTGCCTGGATACCGCCAAGTAATGAAAAACTGTTTTTT. This chain links TRBV30 with TRBJ1-4; no clear D. The CDR3 covers 13 residues. CDR1 is GTSNPN, CDR2 SVGIG, per germline (reference sequence). V lost 4 bases to trimming and J lost 4 bases, with 10 bases between them.

The chain carries TRBV6-1 and TRBJ1-6; the D gene is possibly TRBD1 (6 bases). Germline CDR1 MNHNS, CDR2 SASEGT. With 11 bases removed from V and 6 bases from J, the gap between germline ends came to 17 bases. The CDR3 spans 14 residues. The CDR3 nucleotides are TGTGCCGGGTCACCGCAGGGGTTTAATTCACCCCTCCACTTT. Its protein product is CAGSPQGFNSPLHF.

This clone is medium-sized within its sample. The V gene is TRBV4-3, the J gene TRBJ1-5; D is perhaps TRBD1 (5 bases). Trimming removed 0 bases at V and 6 bases at J, with 15 bases between. Germline lookup yields CDR1 LGHNA and CDR2 YSLEER. The CDR3 length is 16 residues. CDR3 sequence reads: CASSQDLGGSGQPQHF. CDR3 DNA: TGCGCCAGCAGCCAAGATTTGGGGGGGTCAGGTCAGCCCCAGCATTTT.

The V gene is TRBV5-6, the J gene TRBJ2-5; D not certain. V was trimmed by 0 bases and J by 2 bases, leaving 5 bases between them. Germline values: CDR1 SGHDT, CDR2 YYEEEE. CDR3 size: 13 residues. This CDR3 is CASSLGVQETQYF. The CDR3 DNA sequence: TGTGCCAGCAGCTTGGGAGTTCAAGAGACCCAGTACTTC.

The table lists this clone with a few counts. The chain carries TRBV9 and TRBJ1-1; no firm D call. V lost 5 bases to trimming and J lost 2 bases, with 16 bases between them. The CDR3 loop spans 15 amino acids. Germline values: CDR1 SGDLS, CDR2 YYNGEE. DNA for the CDR3: TGTGCCAGCAGGGGCCCTTTGCAGACCAACACTGAAGCTTTCTTT. This sequence encodes CASRGPLQTNTEAFF.

The chain carries TRBV5-1 and TRBJ2-3; perhaps TRBD1 as D (5 bases). Germline V lookup: CDR1 SGHRS, CDR2 YFSETQ. The CDR3 covers 15 residues. V shed 6 bases and J shed 2 bases, with 16 bases lying between them. CDR3 DNA sequence: TGCGCCAGCAAGCAACAGGCGAGGTACACAGATACGCAGTATTTT. It codes for CASKQQARYTDTQYF.

The chain recombines TRBV5-4 with TRBJ2-7; D remains ambiguous. V lost 0 bases and J 3 bases, leaving 7 bases between the germline ends. CDR3 length: 13 amino acids. Germline CDR1 and CDR2: SGHNT and YYREEE (reference sequence). CDR3 sequence (DNA): TGTGCCAGCAGCTTGGCCCTAGGCTACGAGCAGTACTTC. Its protein is CASSLALGYEQYF.

V usage is TRBV13 and J usage is TRBJ2-7; 8 positions match TRBD1. Looked up from germline, CDR1 is PRHDT and CDR2 is FYEKMQ (reference sequence). After removal of 6 bases from V and 3 bases from J, the junction contained 13 bases not matched to a gene. CDR3 length equals 16 residues. The CDR3 DNA follows: TGTGCCAGCAGGCATTCAGGGGGCGCCCGGGTCTACGAGCAGTACTTC. Its translation: CASRHSGGARVYEQYF.

The V and J genes are TRBV7-2 and TRBJ1-3; 7 bases are shared with TRBD1. Germline V CDR1 and CDR2: SGHTA, FQGNSA. The CDR3 totals 18 residues. J gave up 0 bases and V 0 bases, and 8 bases lay outside the gene matches. Written as DNA, the CDR3 is TGTGCCAGCAGCTTAGCCCCGCCGACAGGGCTCTCTGGAAACACCATATATTTT. Protein sequence: CASSLAPPTGLSGNTIYF. Using reference TRBV7-2 and TRBJ1-3 for the parts outside the CDR3, the full variable domain is GAGVSQSPSNKVTEKGKDVELRCDPISGHTALYWYRQSLGQGLEFLIYFQGNSAPDKSGLPSDRFSAERTGGSVSTLTIQRTQQEDSAVYLCASSLAPPTGLSGNTIYFGEGSWLTVV.

The chain couples TRBV6-1 to TRBJ2-7; D is perhaps TRBD1 (5 bases). Trimming shortened V by 3 bases and J by 3 bases, and 15 bases separated the two germline ends. The germline V gene has CDR1 MNHNS and CDR2 SASEGT. The CDR3 is 15 residues long. Here the CDR3 reads CASSDGPGNIYEQYV. CDR3 coding DNA: TGTGCCAGCAGTGATGGGCCAGGGAATATCTACGAGCAGTACGTC.

The rearrangement links TRBV11-2 to TRBJ2-2, with a weak D call TRBD1 (5 bases). The CDR3 loop spans 13 amino acids. The germline V gene has CDR1 SGHAT and CDR2 FQNNGV. With 5 bases removed from V and 7 bases from J, the gap between germline ends came to 11 bases. CDR3 DNA sequence: TGTGCCAGCAGCACCGTTAGGGGCGGGGAGCTGTTTTTT. Translating it yields CASSTVRGGELFF.

The chain is built from TRBV27 and TRBJ2-1, with 11 positions matching TRBD2. CDR3 length equals 16 residues. J lost 0 bases, V lost 6 bases, and 4 bases had no gene match. Germline CDR1 and CDR2: MNHEY and SMNVEV (reference sequence). The chain's CDR3 is CASSPSGGLSYNEQFF. CDR3 coding DNA: TGTGCCAGCAGCCCTAGCGGGGGGCTCTCCTACAATGAGCAGTTCTTC.

J is TRBJ2-7 and V is TRBV6-1, with D uncertain. V lost 4 bases to trimming and J lost 3 bases, with 10 bases between them. The CDR3 has 13 amino acids. The germline V gene encodes CDR1 MNHNS and CDR2 SASEGT. The CDR3 sequence: CASSVYLYYEQYV. The DNA for the CDR3 is TGTGCCAGCAGTGTCTACCTTTACTACGAGCAGTACGTC.

The genes are TRBV6-1 and TRBJ1-1, with 8 bases aligning to TRBD1. J lost 5 bases, V lost 5 bases, and 4 bases had no gene match. This CDR3 has 13 amino acids. The germline gives CDR1 MNHNS, CDR2 SASEGT. For the CDR3, the DNA is TGTGCCAGCAGTACAAACAGGGGGACTGAAGCTTTCTTT. Encoded protein: CASSTNRGTEAFF.

The chain links TRBV5-4 to TRBJ1-4, with 9 bases fitting TRBD1. Germline V gene data show CDR1 as SGHNT and CDR2 as YYREEE (reference sequence). The CDR3 length is 15 residues. The J segment lost 7 bases and the V segment lost 5 bases, leaving 9 bases of the junction unmatched. The DNA for the CDR3 is TGTGCCAGCAGTCCTCCGGGACAGGGAAGTGAAAAACTGTTTTTT. Translation gives CASSPPGQGSEKLFF.

The chain recombines TRBV10-3 with TRBJ1-1; no clear D gene. The V and J ends lost 2 bases and 1 base respectively, with 11 bases between them. This CDR3 is built from 15 residues. Germline CDR1 ENHRY, CDR2 SYGVKD. As DNA, the CDR3 is TGTGCCATCAGTGAGGCGAGAAGGGAGAACACTGAAGCTTTCTTT. It specifies CAISEARRENTEAFF.

The chain carries TRBV18 and TRBJ2-3; a weak D match, TRBD1 (5 bases). Germline V CDR1 and CDR2: KGHSH, LQKENI. V lost 2 bases and J lost 3, with 12 bases in between. This CDR3 region has 15 residues. The CDR3 loop reads CASSPNQGLTDTQYF. DNA for the CDR3: TGTGCCAGCTCACCAAATCAGGGTTTGACAGATACGCAGTATTTT. The variable domain in full, completed from reference TRBV18 and TRBJ2-3, reads NAGVMQNPRHLVRRRGQEARLRCSPMKGHSHVYWYRQLPEEGLKFMVYLQKENIIDESGMPKERFSAEFPKEGPSILRIQQVVRGDSAAYFCASSPNQGLTDTQYFGPGTRLTVL.

The chain recombines TRBV19 with TRBJ1-1; maybe TRBD1 (6 bases). This CDR3 has 14 amino acids. V lost 6 bases and J lost 1, with 12 bases in between. CDR1 LNHDA and CDR2 SQIVND come from the germline V gene (reference sequence). In DNA form, the CDR3 reads TGTGCCAGTAGAGTACAGGGTGCGAACACTGAAGCTTTCTTT. Translating it yields CASRVQGANTEAFF.

The V and J genes are TRBV11-2 and TRBJ1-2, with 7 bases identical to TRBD1. V lost 4 bases and J lost 4; bases outside the gene matches: 9. The V gene's germline CDR1 is SGHAT and CDR2 FQNNGV. There are 15 residues in the CDR3. CDR3 nucleotide sequence: TGTGCCAGCAGCTCCCTTAGACAGGGTGTCTATGGCTACACCTTC. Translation gives CASSSLRQGVYGYTF.